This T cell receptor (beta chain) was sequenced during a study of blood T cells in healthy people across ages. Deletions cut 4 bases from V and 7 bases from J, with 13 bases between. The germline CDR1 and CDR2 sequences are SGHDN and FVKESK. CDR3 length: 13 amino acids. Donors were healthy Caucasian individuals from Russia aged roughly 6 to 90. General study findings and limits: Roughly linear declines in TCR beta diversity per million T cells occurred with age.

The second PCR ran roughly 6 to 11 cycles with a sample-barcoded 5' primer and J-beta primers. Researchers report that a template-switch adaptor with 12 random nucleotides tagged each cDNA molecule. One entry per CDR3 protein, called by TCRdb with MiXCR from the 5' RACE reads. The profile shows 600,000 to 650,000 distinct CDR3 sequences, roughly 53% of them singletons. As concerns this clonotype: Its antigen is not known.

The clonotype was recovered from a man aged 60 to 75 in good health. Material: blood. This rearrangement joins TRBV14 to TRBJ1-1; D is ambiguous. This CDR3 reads CASSRVGRYEAFF. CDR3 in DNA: TGTGCCAGCAGCCGCGTTGGTCGATATGAAGCTTTCTTT. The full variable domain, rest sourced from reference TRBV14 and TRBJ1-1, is EAGVTQFPSHSVIEKGQTVTLRCDPISGHDNLYWYRRVMGKEIKFLLHFVKESKQDESGMPNNRFLAERTGGTYSTLKVQPAELEDSGVYFCASSRVGRYEAFFGQGTRLTVV.